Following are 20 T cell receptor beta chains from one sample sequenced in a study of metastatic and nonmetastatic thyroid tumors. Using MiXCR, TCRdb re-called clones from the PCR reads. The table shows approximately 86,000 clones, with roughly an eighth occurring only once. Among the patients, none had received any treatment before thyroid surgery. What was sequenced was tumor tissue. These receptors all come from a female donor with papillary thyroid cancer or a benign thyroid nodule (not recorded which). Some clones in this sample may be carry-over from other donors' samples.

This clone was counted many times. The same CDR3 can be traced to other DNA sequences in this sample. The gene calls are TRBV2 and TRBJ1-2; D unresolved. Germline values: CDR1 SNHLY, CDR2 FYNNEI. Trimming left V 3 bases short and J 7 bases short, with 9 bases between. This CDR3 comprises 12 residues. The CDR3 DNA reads TGTGCCAGCAGTGATACTAGCGGTGGCTACACCTTC. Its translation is CASSDTSGGYTF.

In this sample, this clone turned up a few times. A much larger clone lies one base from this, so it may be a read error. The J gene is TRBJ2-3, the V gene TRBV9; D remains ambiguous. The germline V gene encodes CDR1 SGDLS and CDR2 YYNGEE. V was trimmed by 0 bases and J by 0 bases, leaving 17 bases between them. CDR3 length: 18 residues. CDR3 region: CASSVAAPVQASTDTQYF. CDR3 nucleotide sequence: TGTGCCAGCAGCGTAGCTGCGCCAGTCCAAGCTAGCACAGATACGCAGTATTTT.

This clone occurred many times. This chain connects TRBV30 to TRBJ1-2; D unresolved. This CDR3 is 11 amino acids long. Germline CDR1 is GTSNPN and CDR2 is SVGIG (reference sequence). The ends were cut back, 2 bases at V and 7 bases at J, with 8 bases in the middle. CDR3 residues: CAWSLEVGYTF. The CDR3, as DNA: TGTGCCTGGAGTTTGGAGGTTGGCTACACCTTC.

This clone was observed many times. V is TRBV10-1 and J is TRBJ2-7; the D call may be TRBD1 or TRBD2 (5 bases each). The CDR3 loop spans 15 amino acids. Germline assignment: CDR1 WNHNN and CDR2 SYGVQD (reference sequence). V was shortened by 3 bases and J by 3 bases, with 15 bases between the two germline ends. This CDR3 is CASSEYRDGRYEQYF. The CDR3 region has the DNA TGCGCCAGCAGTGAATATAGGGACGGCCGCTACGAGCAGTACTTC.

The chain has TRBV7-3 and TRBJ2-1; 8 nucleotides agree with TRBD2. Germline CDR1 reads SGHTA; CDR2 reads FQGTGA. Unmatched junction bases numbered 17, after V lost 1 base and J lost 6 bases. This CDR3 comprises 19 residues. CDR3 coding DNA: TGTGCCAGCAGCTTAAGTACCCGATGCCGACTAGCGCGAGTCAATGAGCAGTTCTTC. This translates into CASSLSTRCRLARVNEQFF. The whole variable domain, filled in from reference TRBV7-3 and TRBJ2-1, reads GAGVSQTPSNKVTEKGKYVELRCDPISGHTALYWYRQSLGQGPEFLIYFQGTGAADDSGLPNDRFFAVRPEGSVSTLKIQRTERGDSAVYLCASSLSTRCRLARVNEQFFGPGTRLTVL.

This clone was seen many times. Here the CDR3 reads CASSGGFSYNEQFF. The DNA of the CDR3 is TGTGCCAGCAGTGGGGGTTTCTCCTACAATGAGCAGTTCTTC. This rearrangement joins TRBV12-3 or TRBV12-4 to TRBJ2-1; D is possibly TRBD1 or TRBD2 (5 bases each). Trimming took 5 bases from V and 0 from J, leaving 8 bases between them. This CDR3 region has 14 residues.

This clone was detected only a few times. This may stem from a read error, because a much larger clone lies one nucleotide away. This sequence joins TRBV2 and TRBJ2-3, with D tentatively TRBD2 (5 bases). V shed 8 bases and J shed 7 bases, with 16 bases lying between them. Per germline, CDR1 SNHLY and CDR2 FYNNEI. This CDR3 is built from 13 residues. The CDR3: CASLRDVAYTQYF. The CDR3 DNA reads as TGTGCCAGCCTCCGGGATGTGGCATATACGCAGTATTTT.

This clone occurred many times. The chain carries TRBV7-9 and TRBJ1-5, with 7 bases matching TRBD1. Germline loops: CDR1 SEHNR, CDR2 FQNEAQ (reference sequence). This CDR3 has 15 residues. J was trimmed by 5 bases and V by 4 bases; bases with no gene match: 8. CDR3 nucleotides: TGTGCCAGCAGCTCCGGTGGCAGGGGGGATCAGCCCCAGCATTTT. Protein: CASSSGGRGDQPQHF.

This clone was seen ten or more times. The CDR3 here is CAARVQGADTEAFF. CDR3 in DNA: TGTGCCGCACGAGTTCAGGGGGCGGACACTGAAGCTTTCTTT. The rearrangement joins TRBV10-3 to TRBJ1-1; 8 nucleotides line up with TRBD1. The CDR3 runs to 14 residues. CDR1 ENHRY and CDR2 SYGVKD come from the germline V gene. The ends lost 11 bases at V and 3 bases at J; junction bases unmatched: 11.

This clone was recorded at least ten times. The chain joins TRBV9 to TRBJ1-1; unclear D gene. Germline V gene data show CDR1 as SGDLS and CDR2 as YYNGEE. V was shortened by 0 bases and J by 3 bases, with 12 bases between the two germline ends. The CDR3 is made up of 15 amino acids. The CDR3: CASSVASGSHTEAFF. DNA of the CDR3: TGTGCCAGCAGCGTAGCTTCAGGATCCCACACTGAAGCTTTCTTT.

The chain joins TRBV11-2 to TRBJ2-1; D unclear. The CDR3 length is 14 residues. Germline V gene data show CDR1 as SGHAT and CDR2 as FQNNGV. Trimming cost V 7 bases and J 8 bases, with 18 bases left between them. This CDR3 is CASKFGFGVYEQFF. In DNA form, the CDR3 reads TGTGCCAGCAAGTTCGGGTTTGGGGTGTATGAGCAGTTCTTC.

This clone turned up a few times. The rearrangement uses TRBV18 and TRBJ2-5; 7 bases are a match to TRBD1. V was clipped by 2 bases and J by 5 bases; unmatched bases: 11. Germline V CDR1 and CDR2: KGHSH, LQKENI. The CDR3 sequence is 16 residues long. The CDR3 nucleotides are TGTGCCAGCTCACCAGTTTCAGGGGGTGTCTCCGAGACCCAGTACTTC. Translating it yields CASSPVSGGVSETQYF.

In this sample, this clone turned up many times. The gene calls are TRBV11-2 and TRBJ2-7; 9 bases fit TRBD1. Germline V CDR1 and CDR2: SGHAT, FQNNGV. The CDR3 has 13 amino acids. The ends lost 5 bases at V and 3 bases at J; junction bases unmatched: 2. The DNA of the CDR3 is TGTGCCAGCAGCCAGGGACAGGGCTACGAGCAGTACTTC. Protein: CASSQGQGYEQYF.

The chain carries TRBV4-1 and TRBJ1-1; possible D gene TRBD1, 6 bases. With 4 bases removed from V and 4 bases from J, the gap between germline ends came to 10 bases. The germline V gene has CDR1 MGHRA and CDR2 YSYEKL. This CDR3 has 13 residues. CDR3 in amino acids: CASSPRGGTEAFF. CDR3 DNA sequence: TGCGCCAGCAGCCCGAGGGGGGGCACTGAAGCTTTCTTT.

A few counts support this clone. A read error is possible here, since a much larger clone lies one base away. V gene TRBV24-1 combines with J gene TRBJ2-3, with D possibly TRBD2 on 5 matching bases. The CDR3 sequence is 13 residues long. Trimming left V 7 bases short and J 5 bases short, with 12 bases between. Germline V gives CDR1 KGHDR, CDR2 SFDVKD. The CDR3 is CATRRGSEDTQYF. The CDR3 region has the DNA TGTGCCACCAGACGGGGATCAGAAGATACGCAGTATTTT.

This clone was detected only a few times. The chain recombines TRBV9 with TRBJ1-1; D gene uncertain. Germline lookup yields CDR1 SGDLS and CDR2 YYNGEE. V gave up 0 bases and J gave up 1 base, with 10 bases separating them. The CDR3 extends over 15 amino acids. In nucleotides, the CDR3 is TGTGCCAGCAGCGTAGCGTCGGTAGCGAACACTGAAGCTTTCTTT. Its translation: CASSVASVANTEAFF. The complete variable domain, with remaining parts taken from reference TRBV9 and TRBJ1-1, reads DSGVTQTPKHLITATGQRVTLRCSPRSGDLSVYWYQQSLDQGLQFLIQYYNGEERAKGNILERFSAQQFPDLHSELNLSSLELGDSALYFCASSVASVANTEAFFGQGTRLTVV.

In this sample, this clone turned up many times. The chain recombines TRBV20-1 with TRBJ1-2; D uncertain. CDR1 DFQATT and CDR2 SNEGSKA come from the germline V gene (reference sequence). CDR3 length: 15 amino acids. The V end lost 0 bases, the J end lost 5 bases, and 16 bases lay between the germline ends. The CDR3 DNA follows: TGCAGTGCTAGAGATCCGGCAGGTAGTCATTATGGCTACACCTTC. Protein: CSARDPAGSHYGYTF.

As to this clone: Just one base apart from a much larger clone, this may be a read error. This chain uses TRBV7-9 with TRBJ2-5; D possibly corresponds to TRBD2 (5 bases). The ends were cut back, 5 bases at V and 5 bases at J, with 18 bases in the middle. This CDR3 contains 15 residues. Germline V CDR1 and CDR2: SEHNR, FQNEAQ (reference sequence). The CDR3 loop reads CASSPQRFTTETQYF. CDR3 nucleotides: TGTGCCAGCAGCCCCCAGCGGTTCACCACTGAGACCCAGTACTTC.

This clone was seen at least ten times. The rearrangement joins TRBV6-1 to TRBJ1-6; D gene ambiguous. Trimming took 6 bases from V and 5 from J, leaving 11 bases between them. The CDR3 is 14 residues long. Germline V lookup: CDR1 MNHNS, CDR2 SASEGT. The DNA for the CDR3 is TGTGCCAGCAGGGACCCCACGGATAATTCACCCCTCCACTTT. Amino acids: CASRDPTDNSPLHF.

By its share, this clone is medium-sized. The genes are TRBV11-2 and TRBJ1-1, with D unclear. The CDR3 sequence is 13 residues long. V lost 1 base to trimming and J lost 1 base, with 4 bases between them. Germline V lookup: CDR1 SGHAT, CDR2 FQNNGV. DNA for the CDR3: TGTGCCAGCAGCTTAGGGGAGAACACTGAAGCTTTCTTT. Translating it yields CASSLGENTEAFF. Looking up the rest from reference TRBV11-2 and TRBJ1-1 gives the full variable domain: EAGVAQSPRYKIIEKRQSVAFWCNPISGHATLYWYQQILGQGPKLLIQFQNNGVVDDSQLPKDRFSAERLKGVDSTLKIQPAKLEDSAVYLCASSLGENTEAFFGQGTRLTVV.